The clone carrying this T cell receptor beta chain occurred a few times. Its antigen is not identified. Between the trimmed V and J ends, which lost 0 bases and 4 bases, there was a span of 12 bases. The CDR3 covers 15 residues. Germline values: CDR1 MNHEY, CDR2 SVGAGI. The authors reverse transcribed all of the isolated RNA, so sequencing captured expressed TCRB transcripts. The method was immunoSEQ multiplex PCR; TCRdb's version includes in-frame clones alone and lacks a portion of them. Of some 350,000 clones in the sample, 13% are singletons; the top ten hold about 0.016%. This sample stems from a study of beta chain features in type 1 diabetes. Study context: Over all samples combined, some 110 million sorted cells were examined.

Notes on the study in general: More deletions and fewer insertions at VDJ junctions were seen in type 1 diabetes patients. All four CD4+ subsets from Type 1 diabetes patients carried moderately but significantly shorter TCRB CDR3s.

Sorting of CD4+ naive, central memory, regulatory and stem cell-like memory cells was performed via CD45RO/CCR7/CD25/CD127/CD95/CD27. This chain joins TRBV6-5 and TRBJ1-2; D perhaps matches TRBD1 (6 bases). The source is a young woman with type 1 diabetes. Sequencing was performed on naive CD4+ T cells from blood. The CDR3: CASSYSGRGGYGYTF. The CDR3 DNA follows: TGTGCCAGCAGTTACTCGGGCAGGGGCGGCTATGGCTACACCTTC.